A selection of T cell receptor beta chains follows, all from one sample in a study of identical twins. TCRdb reanalysed the 5' RACE reads using MiXCR and keeps one entry per CDR3 protein. Here the sample spans approximately 260,000 distinct CDR3 sequences, about 8.5% being singletons. The same sample was also studied in work on yellow fever vaccine responses in identical twins.

Sequenced material: CD8+ T cells sorted from blood. The receptor source for this set is a young woman in good health. Each CDR3 is given with its conserved first and last residue. The D gene is left open where the match is weak. A clone size is listed for some rows: how often the clone was seen (once, few, many), or a class if it is expanded.

v_call: TRBV7-2
d_call: .
clone_size: .
j_call: TRBJ1-1
cdr3_aa: CASSLNGPLAVEAFF
cdr3_nt: TGTGCCAGCAGCTTAAATGGGCCCCTGGCGGTTGAAGCTTTCTTT

v_call: TRBV12-3/TRBV12-4
d_call: TRBD2
clone_size: medium-sized
j_call: TRBJ2-1
cdr3_aa: CASSLGGGAVDEQFF
cdr3_nt: TGTGCCAGCAGTTTAGGCGGGGGGGCCGTCGATGAGCAGTTCTTC

v_call: TRBV12-3/TRBV12-4
d_call: .
clone_size: .
j_call: TRBJ2-2
cdr3_aa: CASSLASDSQDTGELFF
cdr3_nt: TGTGCCAGCAGTTTAGCTAGTGACAGTCAGGACACCGGGGAGCTGTTTTTT

v_call: TRBV10-3
d_call: .
clone_size: .
j_call: TRBJ1-1
cdr3_aa: CAISEPGSVDTEAFF
cdr3_nt: TGTGCCATCAGTGAGCCGGGAAGTGTGGACACTGAAGCTTTCTTT

v_call: TRBV20-1
d_call: .
clone_size: few
j_call: TRBJ2-7
cdr3_aa: CSLGLLVFPYEQYF
cdr3_nt: TGCAGTCTTGGCCTTCTAGTTTTTCCCTACGAGCAGTACTTC

v_call: TRBV19
d_call: TRBD1
clone_size: .
j_call: TRBJ2-1
cdr3_aa: CASSIARTGGSEQFF
cdr3_nt: TGTGCCAGTAGTATCGCTAGGACAGGGGGGAGTGAGCAGTTCTTC

v_call: TRBV9
d_call: .
clone_size: few
j_call: TRBJ2-3
cdr3_aa: CASSRGTDTDTQYF
cdr3_nt: TGTGCCAGCAGCCGGGGGACAGACACAGATACGCAGTATTTT

v_call: TRBV9
d_call: .
clone_size: few
j_call: TRBJ2-1
cdr3_aa: CASSVLGGEFTREQFF
cdr3_nt: TGTGCCAGCAGCGTATTGGGCGGGGAGTTCACTCGTGAGCAGTTCTTC

v_call: TRBV11-1
d_call: TRBD1
clone_size: .
j_call: TRBJ2-3
cdr3_aa: CASSGGPPLGGQGTDTQYF
cdr3_nt: TGTGCCAGCAGCGGAGGGCCGCCTCTGGGGGGACAGGGAACAGATACGCAGTATTTT

v_call: TRBV6-1
d_call: .
clone_size: few
j_call: TRBJ2-1
cdr3_aa: CASRTTRSPYNEQFF
cdr3_nt: TGTGCCAGCAGAACCACGAGAAGTCCCTACAATGAGCAGTTCTTC

v_call: TRBV12-3/TRBV12-4
d_call: .
clone_size: .
j_call: TRBJ2-2
cdr3_aa: CASRPTSVAAATGELFF
cdr3_nt: TGTGCCAGCAGACCTACCTCTGTAGCGGCCGCCACCGGGGAGCTGTTTTTT